The rows below give T cell receptor beta chains drawn from one sample of a study of neurological immune-mediated disorders. TCRdb re-called the 5' RACE reads through MiXCR, storing one row per CDR3 protein. Among more than 25,000 distinct CDR3 sequences listed, under 5% were seen once. Input material: CD4+ T cells from blood. These receptors all come from a woman in her 40s in good health. Each CDR3 is given with its conserved first and last residue. The order of the fields is J gene, clone size, V gene, D gene, CDR3 protein, CDR3 DNA. D genes are given only for firm matches. Expanded clones are given a class, and other clones once, few, many or no size at all.

TRBJ2-1,many,TRBV4-2,.,CASSQDPGDNEQFF,TGTGCCAGCAGCCAAGATCCGGGAGACAATGAGCAGTTCTTC
TRBJ2-2,many,TRBV10-2,.,CASGQWSWGNTGELFF,TGCGCCAGCGGGCAGTGGAGTTGGGGGAACACCGGGGAGCTGTTTTTT
TRBJ2-4,many,TRBV7-2,.,CASSRWGRSDLAKNIQYF,TGTGCCAGCAGCCGATGGGGGAGATCTGATCTAGCCAAAAACATTCAGTACTTC
TRBJ1-2,many,TRBV12-3/TRBV12-4,.,CASSLYGRSSIGYTF,TGTGCCAGCAGTTTATACGGACGGAGCTCAATTGGCTACACCTTC
TRBJ2-7,many,TRBV20-1,.,CSALRRAMSSYEQYF,TGCAGTGCCCTCCGGAGGGCTATGAGCTCCTACGAGCAGTACTTC
TRBJ2-1,many,TRBV4-1,TRBD2,CASSQGPAGGLPNEQFF,TGCGCCAGCAGCCAAGGGCCAGCGGGGGGATTACCCAATGAGCAGTTCTTC
TRBJ2-3,many,TRBV12-3/TRBV12-4,.,CASSLSGYTDTQYF,TGTGCCAGCAGTTTGAGCGGCTACACAGATACGCAGTATTTT
TRBJ1-1,many,TRBV5-1,TRBD1,CASSETGTGTTEAFF,TGCGCCAGCAGCGAAACCGGGACAGGGACAACTGAAGCTTTCTTT
TRBJ1-3,many,TRBV7-2,TRBD1,CASSPDRGGNTIYF,TGTGCCAGCAGCCCGGACAGGGGTGGAAACACCATATATTTT
TRBJ2-7,once,TRBV7-9,.,CASSRSTGYEQYF,TGTGCCAGCAGCCGGTCAACGGGCTACGAGCAGTACTTC
TRBJ2-5,many,TRBV14,.,CASSQDLSSTQYF,TGTGCCAGCAGCCAAGACCTTAGTAGTACCCAGTACTTC
TRBJ2-7,many,TRBV6-5,.,CASRRGYEQYF,TGTGCCAGCAGACGAGGCTACGAGCAGTACTTC
TRBJ2-2,many,TRBV6-1,.,CATPPDIYTGELFF,TGTGCCACCCCACCTGACATCTACACCGGGGAGCTGTTTTTT
TRBJ2-1,many,TRBV5-1,TRBD2,CASSLEGRDYSQFF,TGCGCCAGCAGCTTGGAGGGGCGGGACTATTCACAGTTCTTC
TRBJ2-1,many,TRBV21-1,.,CASSKVVQREMNEQFF,TGTGCCAGCAGCAAAGTGGTTCAGCGGGAGATGAATGAGCAGTTCTTC
TRBJ2-3,many,TRBV20-1,.,CSARDPSDTQYF,TGCAGTGCTAGGGACCCCTCAGATACGCAGTATTTT
TRBJ2-7,many,TRBV7-8,.,CASRAREASYEQYF,TGTGCCAGCAGGGCTCGAGAAGCGTCCTACGAGCAGTACTTC
TRBJ1-5,many,TRBV27,.,CASSLSPGGSQPQHF,TGTGCCAGCAGTTTATCGCCCGGGGGGAGTCAGCCCCAGCATTTT
TRBJ2-1,many,TRBV29-1,.,CSVDPRGAHYEQFF,TGCAGCGTTGACCCCCGGGGGGCCCACTATGAGCAGTTCTTC
TRBJ1-1,.,TRBV28,TRBD1,CASSLQGYHEAFF,TGTGCCAGCAGTCTACAGGGGTACCATGAAGCTTTCTTT
TRBJ1-1,.,TRBV30,.,CAWNSGSEAFF,TGTGCCTGGAACTCAGGCAGTGAAGCTTTCTTT
TRBJ2-3,many,TRBV20-1,TRBD2,CSASSGGTDTQYF,TGCAGTGCTTCTAGCGGGGGGACAGATACGCAGTATTTT
TRBJ2-4,many,TRBV29-1,.,CSVTDRAKNIQYF,TGCAGCGTTACCGACAGAGCCAAAAACATTCAGTACTTC
TRBJ1-2,many,TRBV20-1,.,CSASLTGANYGYTF,TGCAGTGCTAGCCTGACGGGGGCGAACTATGGCTACACCTTC
TRBJ2-1,.,TRBV5-1,.,CASSLEASFYNEQFF,TGCGCCAGCAGCTTGGAGGCTAGTTTCTACAATGAGCAGTTCTTC
TRBJ2-3,many,TRBV29-1,.,CSVGGADTQYF,TGCAGCGTTGGAGGCGCGGATACGCAGTATTTT
TRBJ1-2,many,TRBV5-1,.,CASSLGPRNLDGYTF,TGCGCCAGCAGCTTGGGCCCCAGGAACCTCGATGGCTACACCTTC
TRBJ1-2,many,TRBV5-1,.,CASSLASRPKNFGYTF,TGCGCCAGCAGCTTGGCCTCTCGGCCAAAGAACTTTGGCTACACCTTC
TRBJ2-1,many,TRBV6-5,.,CASSYSGTYRNEQFF,TGTGCCAGCAGTTACAGCGGCACCTACCGCAATGAGCAGTTCTTC
TRBJ2-5,many,TRBV5-1,TRBD2,CASRPGGAQETQYF,TGCGCCAGCAGGCCGGGGGGGGCTCAAGAGACCCAGTACTTC
TRBJ2-3,.,TRBV5-1,.,CASSLGSTDTQYF,TGCGCCAGCAGCTTGGGGAGCACAGATACGCAGTATTTT
TRBJ2-2,many,TRBV7-2,TRBD2,CASSRDYNTGELFF,TGTGCCAGCAGCCGGGACTATAACACCGGGGAGCTGTTTTTT
TRBJ2-7,many,TRBV12-3/TRBV12-4,TRBD1,CASRQGAGEQYF,TGTGCCAGCAGACAGGGGGCGGGGGAGCAGTACTTC
TRBJ2-7,many,TRBV27,TRBD2,CASSPPAGGSYEQYF,TGTGCCAGCAGTCCCCCAGCGGGAGGGTCCTACGAGCAGTACTTC
TRBJ2-1,many,TRBV20-1,.,CSARDPQALFLYNEQFF,TGCAGTGCTAGAGATCCCCAGGCCCTCTTTTTATACAATGAGCAGTTCTTC
TRBJ1-1,many,TRBV4-1,.,CASSQDPGNTEAFF,TGCGCCAGCAGCCAAGACCCAGGTAACACTGAAGCTTTCTTT
TRBJ2-7,many,TRBV7-8,TRBD1,CASSLGGGTGSSEQYF,TGTGCCAGCAGCTTAGGGGGCGGGACAGGGTCGTCCGAGCAGTACTTC
TRBJ2-2,many,TRBV10-2,.,CARNSTPPGVGELFF,TGCGCCAGAAATTCGACTCCGCCGGGGGTCGGGGAGCTGTTTTTT